A selection of T cell receptor beta chains follows, all from one sample in a study of monozygotic twins with inflammatory bowel disease. From the 5' RACE reads, TCRdb lists one entry per CDR3 protein and no DNA. The table counts 400,000 to 500,000 distinct CDR3 sequences; around 2.3% lies in the top ten. The sample taken for sequencing was blood. These TCRs come from a human donor with ulcerative colitis or Crohn's disease, or a healthy co-twin of an affected twin (not recorded which). Both conserved end residues are part of each CDR3.

>TRBV4-3|TRBJ2-2
CASSPHHLGQDTGELFF
>TRBV25-1|TRBJ1-1
CASRKPGTGTTEAFF
>TRBV18|TRBJ1-5
CASSGGRNQPQHF
>TRBV29-1|TRBJ2-2
CSVGLAGASTGELFF
>TRBV15|TRBJ1-2
CATSRGRELAFF
>TRBV20-1|TRBJ2-2
CSALRGRELFF
>TRBV5-1|TRBJ2-7
CASSPRSGNEQYF
>TRBV4-3|TRBJ2-2
CASSQERDSWGELFF
>TRBV11-2|TRBJ2-7
CASSSIRQGTYEQYF
>TRBV27|TRBJ1-3
CASSAYGTGGNTIYF
>TRBV14|TRBJ2-5
CASSLGLAVTQETQYF
>TRBV20-1|TRBJ2-7
CSASRTGPSHEQYF
>TRBV19|TRBJ2-3
CASSMEWGTRDTQYF